This passage covers 19 T cell receptor beta chains from one sample sequenced in a study of blood T cells in healthy people across ages. Together with a sample-barcoded 5' primer, a J-beta primer mix was included in a second PCR lasting roughly 6 to 12 cycles. Using its own MiXCR run on the 5' RACE reads, TCRdb lists one record per CDR3 protein. The sample holds 1.8 million or so distinct CDR3 sequences, approximately 39% seen once. Sequences were obtained from blood. The receptors originated from a human donor in good health.

In DNA form, the CDR3 reads TGTGCCAGCAGCCAAGCGCCGTACGGCTACGAGCAGTACTTC. Translated: CASSQAPYGYEQYF. This chain uses TRBV3-1 with TRBJ2-7, with D unclear. The CDR3 is made up of 14 amino acids. Germline CDR1 and CDR2: LGHDT and YNNKEL (reference sequence). Trimming stripped 1 base from V and 3 bases from J, with 10 bases between.

In this sample, this clonotype turned up many times. The CDR3 spells CSALMGSYEQYF. The CDR3 region has the DNA TGCAGCGCCCTGATGGGCTCCTACGAGCAGTACTTC. J is TRBJ2-7 and V is TRBV29-1; D not resolved. Germline V gene sequence: CDR1 SQVTM, CDR2 ANQGSEA. The CDR3 runs to 12 residues. The ends were cut back, 7 bases at V and 0 bases at J, with 10 bases in the middle.

This chain links TRBV28 with TRBJ2-5, with D perhaps given as TRBD1 or TRBD2 (5 bases each). This CDR3 comprises 14 residues. V was shortened by 3 bases and J by 5 bases, with 13 bases between the two germline ends. The V gene's germline CDR1 is MDHEN and CDR2 SYDVKM. CDR3 sequence: CASSFVGDGETQYF. The DNA of the CDR3 is TGTGCCAGCAGTTTTGTTGGGGACGGGGAGACCCAGTACTTC.

This chain uses TRBV7-2 with TRBJ2-6; weak D call: TRBD1 (5 bases). In germline, CDR1 is SGHTA, CDR2 FQGNSA. The length of the CDR3 is 17 residues. V gave up 5 bases and J gave up 4 bases, with 18 bases separating them. CDR3 bases: TGTGCCAGCAGCACACTTCCAGGGAAGCCCGGGGCCAACGTCCTGACTTTC. It yields the protein CASSTLPGKPGANVLTF. The whole variable domain, filled in from reference TRBV7-2 and TRBJ2-6, reads GAGVSQSPSNKVTEKGKDVELRCDPISGHTALYWYRQSLGQGLEFLIYFQGNSAPDKSGLPSDRFSAERTGGSVSTLTIQRTQQEDSAVYLCASSTLPGKPGANVLTFGAGSRLTVL.

The chain is built from TRBV7-2 and TRBJ2-3; TRBD2 matches at 10 bases. CDR1 and CDR2 (germline): SGHTA, FQGNSA. The CDR3 extends over 18 amino acids. V was pared by 0 bases and J by 2 bases, with 8 bases of the junction left unmatched. The CDR3: CASSLAWPSGGNTDTQYF. The CDR3 DNA is TGTGCCAGCAGCTTAGCTTGGCCTAGCGGGGGTAACACAGATACGCAGTATTTT.

The chain recombines TRBV25-1 with TRBJ2-5; the D call may be TRBD1 or TRBD2 (5 bases each). Trimming cost V 1 base and J 5 bases, with 11 bases left between them. CDR3 length equals 14 residues. CDR1 is MGHDK and CDR2 is SYGVNS in the germline V gene. The CDR3 DNA reads TGTGCCAGCAGTGAATCCGGGGCGGCGGAGACCCAGTACTTC. Protein: CASSESGAAETQYF. The variable domain in full, with the rest retrieved from reference TRBV25-1 and TRBJ2-5, is EADIYQTPRYLVIGTGKKITLECSQTMGHDKMYWYQQDPGMELHLIHYSYGVNSTEKGDLSSESTVSRIRTEHFPLTLESARPSHTSQYLCASSESGAAETQYFGPGTRLLVL.

The rearrangement links TRBV20-1 to TRBJ2-7; D possibly uses TRBD1 or TRBD2 (5 bases each). V was pared by 4 bases and J by 5 bases, with 12 bases between. Per the germline V gene, CDR1 is DFQATT and CDR2 is SNEGSKA (reference sequence). This CDR3 contains 12 residues. CDR3 residues: CSANPGTHEQYF. The CDR3 coding sequence is TGCAGTGCTAACCCGGGGACCCACGAGCAGTACTTC.

This clonotype was found many times. One junction end does not reproduce the germline sequence, and a read error may be involved. The chain carries TRBV7-2 and TRBJ1-2, with 10 bases that match TRBD1. Germline CDR1 is SGHTA and CDR2 is FQGNSA. The CDR3 sequence is 14 residues long. CDR3 bases: TGTGCCAGCAGTTTAGGGACAGGGGACTATGGCTACACCTTC. It yields the protein CASSLGTGDYGYTF. The entire variable domain, with the rest obtained from reference TRBV7-2 and TRBJ1-2, is as follows: GAGVSQSPSNKVTEKGKDVELRCDPISGHTALYWYRQSLGQGLEFLIYFQGNSAPDKSGLPSDRFSAERTGGSVSTLTIQRTQQEDSAVYLCASSLGTGDYGYTFGSGTRLTVV.

To note about this clonotype: The junction and the germline gene differ at one end; a read error may be behind it. The rearrangement uses TRBV7-9 and TRBJ2-7, with a possible D match to TRBD1 (6 bases). Germline V gene sequence: CDR1 SEHNR, CDR2 FQNEAQ (reference sequence). This CDR3 is built from 15 residues. CDR3 residues: CASSLDRLELYEQYF. DNA of the CDR3: TGTGCCAGCAGTTTAGACAGGCTCGAATTGTACGAGCAGTACTTC.

The chain recombines TRBV12-3 or TRBV12-4 with TRBJ1-3; D is ambiguous. The CDR3 totals 14 residues. Trimming cost V 2 bases and J 2 bases, with 7 bases left between them. This CDR3 is CASSLSSTGNTIYF. CDR3 nucleotide sequence: TGTGCCAGCAGTTTATCATCCACTGGAAACACCATATATTTT.

This clonotype was counted between two and nine times. This rearrangement joins TRBV5-5 to TRBJ2-1; 10 bases are shared with TRBD2. The CDR3 contains 18 residues. Germline-derived CDR1 and CDR2 are SGHKS and YYEKEE (reference sequence). The V gene end was trimmed by 2 bases and the J gene end by 7 bases; junction bases not matched to a gene: 15. The CDR3 protein is CASSFRGAGGSKVNEQFF. The CDR3 DNA follows: TGTGCCAGCAGCTTTCGTGGAGCGGGGGGGTCAAAGGTGAATGAGCAGTTCTTC.

The CDR3 DNA reads TGTGCCAGCAGTGAAGCCGGGATAGCCTACTTC. It codes for CASSEAGIAYF. The V and J genes are TRBV2 and TRBJ2-7; possibly TRBD2 for D (5 bases). This CDR3 has 11 amino acids. The ends were cut back, 0 bases at V and 13 bases at J, with 10 bases in the middle. Germline-derived CDR1 and CDR2 are SNHLY and FYNNEI.

V gene TRBV12-3 or TRBV12-4 combines with J gene TRBJ2-1; 8 bases line up with TRBD2. Trimming removed 7 bases from V and 8 bases from J; junction bases left unmatched: 7. The CDR3 length is 13 residues. The CDR3 nucleotides read TGTGCCAGCACCATACCGGGGGGGCATGAGCAGTTCTTC. This translates into CASTIPGGHEQFF.

Worth noting for this clonotype: A clone one base away is much larger, so this may be a read error. J is TRBJ2-5 and V is TRBV27, with TRBD2 matching 8 bases. The better agreement between TRBJ2-7 and the DNA end casts doubt on the J call. Per germline, CDR1 MNHEY and CDR2 SMNVEV (reference sequence). The CDR3 is 16 residues long. The CDR3 DNA sequence: TGTGCCAGCAGTTTAACCATAGCGGGGCTACACTACGAGCAGTACTTC. This codes for CASSLTIAGLHYEQYF.

V gene TRBV5-5 combines with J gene TRBJ2-7; the D gene is possibly TRBD1 (6 bases). The germline V and J ends were trimmed by 6 bases and 3 bases, with 19 bases remaining between them. This CDR3 is 15 amino acids long. CDR1 and CDR2 (germline): SGHKS, YYEKEE (reference sequence). CDR3 DNA sequence: TGTGCCAGCACCCAAAAGGGGCAGGGGCGCTACGAGCAGTACTTC. Residues: CASTQKGQGRYEQYF.

This clonotype turned up a few times. The rearrangement joins TRBV5-1 to TRBJ2-7; 9 positions agree with TRBD1. This CDR3 region has 15 residues. Germline V gene data show CDR1 as SGHRS and CDR2 as YFSETQ. V dropped 3 bases and J dropped 5; count of bases not matched to a gene: 9. Written as DNA, the CDR3 is TGCGCCAGCAGCTCCATCAGGACAGGGGCCAACGAGCAGTACTTC. Translating gives CASSSIRTGANEQYF.

This clonotype turned up a few times. The V and J genes are TRBV15 and TRBJ2-3; maybe TRBD1 (5 bases). This CDR3 spans 15 amino acids. V was shortened by 4 bases and J by 2 bases, with 13 bases between the two germline ends. The V gene's germline CDR1 is LNHNV and CDR2 YYDKDF (reference sequence). The CDR3 DNA reads TGTGCCACCAGCATAGACAGACTGATCACAGATACGCAGTATTTT. Translated, it gives CATSIDRLITDTQYF.

The rearrangement links TRBV6-4 to TRBJ1-1; D gene uncertain. Between the trimmed V and J ends, which lost 2 bases and 3 bases, there was a span of 7 bases. Germline lookup yields CDR1 MRHNA and CDR2 SNTAGT. CDR3 length: 13 residues. The CDR3 spells CASSDDPYTEAFF. The CDR3 nucleotides are TGTGCCAGCAGTGACGACCCCTACACTGAAGCTTTCTTT.

This clonotype has only a few counts. This chain links TRBV4-1 with TRBJ1-2, with D possibly TRBD1 on 5 matching bases. Germline-derived CDR1 and CDR2 are MGHRA and YSYEKL. The CDR3 runs to 16 residues. V was pared by 0 bases and J by 4 bases, with 15 bases between. The CDR3 here is CASSQDGWDASYGYTF. CDR3 bases: TGCGCCAGCAGCCAAGATGGTTGGGACGCCTCCTATGGCTACACCTTC.